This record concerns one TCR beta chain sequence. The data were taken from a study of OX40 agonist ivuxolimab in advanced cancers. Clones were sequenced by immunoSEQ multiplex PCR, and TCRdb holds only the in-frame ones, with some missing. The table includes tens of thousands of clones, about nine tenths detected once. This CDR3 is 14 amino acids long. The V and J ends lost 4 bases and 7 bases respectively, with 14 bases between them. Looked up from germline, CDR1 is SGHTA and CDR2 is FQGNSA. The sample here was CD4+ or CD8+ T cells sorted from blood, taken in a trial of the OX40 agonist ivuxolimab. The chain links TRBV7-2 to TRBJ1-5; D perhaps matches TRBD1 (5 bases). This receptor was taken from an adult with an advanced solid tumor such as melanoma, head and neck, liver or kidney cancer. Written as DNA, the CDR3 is TGTGCCAGCAGCTCCTACTCCGGGGACCAGCCCCAGCATTTT. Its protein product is CASSSYSGDQPQHF.